Each of the 21 T cell receptor beta chains below was sequenced from the same sample in a study of blood T cell repertoires in COVID-19. Using immunoSEQ multiplex PCR, the repertoire was profiled, and TCRdb retains in-frame clones only, with some absent. Of about 150,000 clones in the sample, approximately 88% are singletons; the top ten hold around 5.1%. The sample comprised PBMCs or T cells enriched from blood (not recorded which). These receptors were collected from a man aged 70 or older who had been exposed to COVID-19.

V is TRBV11-2 and J is TRBJ2-7; 7 positions match TRBD2. V lost 1 base and J lost 3; bases outside the gene matches: 6. Germline V gene lookup returns CDR1 SGHAT and CDR2 FQNNGV. This CDR3 region has 15 residues. In nucleotides, the CDR3 is TGTGCCAGCAGCTTAGGGGAGGGACCAAACTACGAGCAGTACTTC. As protein: CASSLGEGPNYEQYF.

The gene calls are TRBV18 and TRBJ2-7; 12 nucleotides align to TRBD1. Trimming took 5 bases from V and 5 from J; bases not matched to a gene: 13. CDR1 is KGHSH, CDR2 LQKENI, per germline. There are 17 residues in the CDR3. The CDR3 loop reads CASSSMSGTGGFDEQYF. The CDR3 DNA sequence: TGTGCCAGCTCAAGTATGTCCGGGACAGGGGGCTTCGACGAGCAGTACTTC.

V and J are TRBV3-1 (or the pseudogene TRBV3-2) and TRBJ2-7, with D maybe TRBD2 (6 bases). Trimming removed 1 base at V and 4 bases at J, with 11 bases between. The CDR3 sequence is 14 residues long. Germline CDR1 reads LGHDT; CDR2 reads YNNKEL (reference sequence). The CDR3 reads CASSQGTGEYEQYF. The CDR3, as DNA: TGTGCCAGCAGCCAAGGGACGGGAGAGTACGAGCAGTACTTC.

This sequence joins TRBV25-1 and TRBJ1-2; TRBD1 agrees at 8 bases. The V and J ends lost 1 base and 5 bases, in that order; junction bases with no gene match: 6. The V gene's germline CDR1 is MGHDK and CDR2 SYGVNS. The CDR3 has 15 amino acids. CDR3 protein: CASSESRTGNYGYTF. CDR3 in DNA: TGTGCCAGCAGTGAATCCAGGACAGGGAATTATGGCTACACCTTC.

To note about this clone: Other DNA sequences in this specimen translate into the identical CDR3. The V and J genes are TRBV5-1 and TRBJ2-2, with D tentatively TRBD1 (6 bases). V shed 1 base and J shed 4 bases, with 8 bases lying between them. Germline loops: CDR1 SGHRS, CDR2 YFSETQ. The CDR3 length is 14 residues. The CDR3 is CASSLTGFTGELFF. The CDR3 DNA follows: TGCGCCAGCAGCTTGACAGGGTTCACCGGGGAGCTGTTTTTT. Supplemented by reference TRBV5-1 and TRBJ2-2, the full variable domain reads KAGVTQTPRYLIKTRGQQVTLSCSPISGHRSVSWYQQTPGQGLQFLFEYFSETQRNKGNFPGRFSGRQFSNSRSEMNVSTLELGDSALYLCASSLTGFTGELFFGEGSRLTVL.

The V and J genes are TRBV6-5 and TRBJ1-1, with D maybe TRBD1 (6 bases). Looked up from germline, CDR1 is MNHEY and CDR2 is SVGAGI. There are 14 residues in the CDR3. V was trimmed by 0 bases and J by 1 base, leaving 6 bases between them. In nucleotides, the CDR3 is TGTGCCAGCAGTTACTCGACAGGGAACACTGAAGCTTTCTTT. This sequence encodes CASSYSTGNTEAFF.

The chain joins TRBV11-1 to TRBJ1-1; 8 positions agree with TRBD1. This CDR3 is built from 14 residues. CDR1 is SGHAT and CDR2 is FQDESV in the germline V gene (reference sequence). Germline trimming cut 5 bases from V and 9 bases from J; bases unmatched to any gene: 11. The CDR3 DNA reads TGTGCCAGCAGCGCTGCCCCCGGACAGGGCAAAGCTTTCTTT. Translated, it gives CASSAAPGQGKAFF.

The table lists this clone with a few counts. The CDR3 loop reads CASSFGRRSNTEAFF. The CDR3 bases are TGTGCCAGCAGCTTTGGGCGACGGTCGAACACTGAAGCTTTCTTT. The chain carries TRBV7-9 and TRBJ1-1; D uncertain. Germline-derived CDR1 and CDR2 are SEHNR and FQNEAQ (reference sequence). The V gene lost 3 bases and the J gene lost 1 base, with 12 bases spanning the gap. The CDR3 totals 15 residues.

The chain recombines TRBV2 with TRBJ1-3, with 8 bases fitting TRBD1. J lost 0 bases, V lost 3 bases, and 1 base had no gene match. The CDR3 runs to 15 residues. Looked up from germline, CDR1 is SNHLY and CDR2 is FYNNEI. Here the CDR3 DNA reads TGTGCCAGCAGTGAGGGACAGGTCTCTGGAAACACCATATATTTT. Amino acid sequence: CASSEGQVSGNTIYF.

CDR3 in DNA: TGTGCCAGCAGCTCGACAGGGGAGTACGGCTACACCTTC. It translates to CASSSTGEYGYTF. V and J are TRBV6-6 and TRBJ1-2; TRBD1 matches 8 bases. Germline V gene data show CDR1 as MNHNY and CDR2 as SVGAGI (reference sequence). Trimming took 6 bases from V and 8 from J; bases not matched to a gene: 8. The CDR3 covers 13 residues.

This clone was seen a handful of times. The V and J genes are TRBV7-9 and TRBJ2-4; no definite D call. This CDR3 has 12 residues. Trimming took off 4 bases at V and 8 bases at J, with 9 bases between the two ends. CDR1 is SEHNR and CDR2 is FQNEAQ in the germline V gene (reference sequence). The CDR3 is CASSSIADIQYF. The CDR3 DNA reads TGTGCCAGCAGCTCAATTGCAGACATTCAGTACTTC.

This sequence joins TRBV5-5 and TRBJ1-2; no reliable D call. The germline V gene encodes CDR1 SGHKS and CDR2 YYEKEE (reference sequence). The CDR3 has 13 amino acids. Between the trimmed V and J ends, which lost 0 bases and 4 bases, there was a span of 7 bases. CDR3 region: CASSLELSYGYTF. The CDR3 coding sequence is TGTGCCAGCAGCTTGGAACTAAGCTATGGCTACACCTTC.

This sequence joins TRBV3-1 (or the pseudogene TRBV3-2) and TRBJ1-3; the D gene is possibly TRBD1 (6 bases). The CDR3 contains 18 residues. V gave up 4 bases and J gave up 0 bases, with 19 bases separating them. The germline V gene has CDR1 LGHDT and CDR2 YNNKEL (reference sequence). The CDR3 DNA reads as TGTGCCAGCAGCCCACATGGGACACCGAAAGGCTCTGGAAACACCATATATTTT. It specifies CASSPHGTPKGSGNTIYF.

This sequence joins TRBV5-8 and TRBJ1-2, with TRBD1 identical over 11 bases. This CDR3 spans 15 amino acids. The germline CDR1 and CDR2 sequences are SGHTS and YDEGEE. With V trimmed by 4 bases and J by 7 bases, 9 bases remained unmatched. CDR3 loop: CASSKGQGVIFGYTF. For the CDR3, the DNA is TGTGCCAGCAGCAAGGGACAGGGGGTGATCTTTGGCTACACCTTC.

V and J are TRBV7-9 and TRBJ2-3; 13 nucleotides line up with TRBD2. The CDR3 consists of 18 residues. V gave up 5 bases and J gave up 2 bases; unmatched junction bases: 10. The V gene's germline CDR1 is SEHNR and CDR2 FQNEAQ (reference sequence). Here the CDR3 reads CASSPYAGLAGVTDTQYF. The CDR3 nucleotides read TGTGCCAGCAGCCCATACGCTGGACTAGCGGGAGTCACAGATACGCAGTATTTT.

J is TRBJ1-1 and V is TRBV28, with 12 bases that match TRBD1. The CDR3 consists of 17 residues. Germline V gives CDR1 MDHEN, CDR2 SYDVKM. V dropped 5 bases and J dropped 6; count of bases not matched to a gene: 13. The CDR3 DNA is TGTGCCAGCAGTCTTACCGGGACAGGGGGCGCCGTGCCTGAAGCTTTCTTT. Protein sequence: CASSLTGTGGAVPEAFF.

The J gene is TRBJ1-4, the V gene TRBV28; tentatively, D is TRBD1 (6 bases). The CDR3 sequence is 12 residues long. V was clipped by 4 bases and J by 13 bases, with 13 bases between them. Germline-derived CDR1 and CDR2 are MDHEN and SYDVKM. CDR3 bases: TGTGCCAGCAGTTCCCCGGGACACCGACTGTTTTTT. Translated, it gives CASSSPGHRLFF.

The J gene is TRBJ2-5, the V gene TRBV6-5, with TRBD2 matching over 8 bases. This CDR3 region has 14 residues. J gave up 1 base and V 6 bases, and 4 bases lay outside the gene matches. CDR1 MNHEY and CDR2 SVGAGI come from the germline V gene. This chain's CDR3 is CASSPGTSQETQYF. The DNA of the CDR3 is TGTGCCAGCAGCCCCGGGACTAGCCAAGAGACCCAGTACTTC.

This chain joins TRBV5-4 and TRBJ2-1; a possible D gene is TRBD2 (5 bases). Germline CDR1 is SGHNT and CDR2 is YYREEE (reference sequence). The CDR3 contains 16 residues. Trimming removed 2 bases at V and 6 bases at J, with 18 bases between. The CDR3 DNA sequence: TGTGCCAGCAGCTTTCCCTCAAGCGGTCGGTCCAATGAGCAGTTCTTC. It translates to CASSFPSSGRSNEQFF.

CDR3 nucleotides: TGTGCCAGCAGCCAAAGCGGTTCCTACGAGCAGTACTTC. Translation gives CASSQSGSYEQYF. The chain couples TRBV4-2 to TRBJ2-7; perhaps TRBD2 as D (5 bases). V was trimmed by 2 bases and J by 1 base, leaving 6 bases between them. Germline V gene data show CDR1 as LGHNA and CDR2 as YNFKEQ. This CDR3 is 13 amino acids long.

The rearrangement uses TRBV15 and TRBJ2-5; the match to TRBD1 covers 8 bases. The J segment lost 5 bases and the V segment lost 1 base, leaving 18 bases of the junction unmatched. Germline loops: CDR1 LNHNV, CDR2 YYDKDF (reference sequence). This CDR3 has 19 amino acids. CDR3 DNA: TGTGCCACCAGCAGAGGCCTCCAGGGGGCACTCCTTTCAGGGGAGACCCAGTACTTC. Its translation is CATSRGLQGALLSGETQYF. Full variable domain (remainder filled in from reference TRBV15 and TRBJ2-5): DAMVIQNPRYQVTQFGKPVTLSCSQTLNHNVMYWYQQKSSQAPKLLFHYYDKDFNNEADTPDNFQSRRPNTSFCFLDIRSPGLGDTAMYLCATSRGLQGALLSGETQYFGPGTRLLVL.